A selection of T cell receptor beta chains follows, all from one sample in a study of shared clonotypes between healthy human individuals. Generated by immunoSEQ multiplex PCR, the TCRdb table keeps only in-frame clones and is missing some. The sample lists some 2 million clones; about 94% were seen once. Sequencing input: naive CD8+ T cells sorted from blood. Every receptor here comes from a man aged 18 to 29 in good health. Each CDR3 is given with its conserved first and last residue. The order of the fields is J gene, clone size, V gene, D gene, CDR3 DNA, CDR3 protein. The D gene is left open where the match is weak. Not every row has a clone size; where given, it reads once, few, many or a size class.

J: TRBJ1-1; size: -; V: TRBV4-3; D: TRBD1; DNA: TGCGCCAGCAGCCAATACACAGGGGGGACTGAAGCTTTCTTT; CDR3: CASSQYTGGTEAFF
J: TRBJ2-3; size: -; V: TRBV6-5; D: -; DNA: TGTGCCAGCAGTTCGGCAGGGTTAGATACGCAGTATTTT; CDR3: CASSSAGLDTQYF
J: TRBJ1-2; size: -; V: TRBV6-5; D: TRBD1; DNA: TGTGCCAGCAGCCTTAACAGGGGCCCTAACTATGGCTACACCTTC; CDR3: CASSLNRGPNYGYTF
J: TRBJ2-1; size: -; V: TRBV7-6; D: -; DNA: TGTGCCAGCAGCGAAATCGCGGCGGCGCCTTTATACAATGAGCAGTTCTTC; CDR3: CASSEIAAAPLYNEQFF
J: TRBJ2-1; size: -; V: TRBV28; D: -; DNA: TGTGCCAGCAGACCTAGGGACCGTGAGGGCTCCTACAATGAGCAGTTCTTC; CDR3: CASRPRDREGSYNEQFF
J: TRBJ1-2; size: -; V: TRBV30; D: TRBD1; DNA: TGTGCCTGGAGTGTATATGGCGGGACAGCTAACTATGGCTACACCTTC; CDR3: CAWSVYGGTANYGYTF
J: TRBJ2-7; size: -; V: TRBV5-1; D: TRBD2; DNA: TGCGCCAGCAGCCCACACAACGGGGGGTCCTACGAGCAGTACTTC; CDR3: CASSPHNGGSYEQYF
J: TRBJ2-7; size: -; V: TRBV7-8; D: TRBD2; DNA: TGTGCCAGCAGCTCCTTAGCGGGACCGACATACGAGCAGTACTTC; CDR3: CASSSLAGPTYEQYF
J: TRBJ2-7; size: -; V: TRBV4-2; D: TRBD2; DNA: TGTGCCAGCAGCCAAGATGGGCTAGCGGGGGCCACCTACGAGCAGTACTTC; CDR3: CASSQDGLAGATYEQYF
J: TRBJ2-6; size: -; V: TRBV30; D: -; DNA: TGTGCCTGGAGTTTGGGCGTCCTGACTTTC; CDR3: CAWSLGVLTF
J: TRBJ2-7; size: -; V: TRBV10-1; D: -; DNA: TGCGCCAGCACCATAGCCGACGCGTACTACGAGCAGTACTTC; CDR3: CASTIADAYYEQYF
J: TRBJ2-1; size: -; V: TRBV6-5; D: -; DNA: TGTGCCAGCAGTTACTCGAGTGACAATGAGCAGTTCTTC; CDR3: CASSYSSDNEQFF
J: TRBJ2-2; size: -; V: TRBV5-1; D: TRBD2; DNA: TGCGCCAGCAGCCAGGAGCGGGGGGACACCGGGGAGCTGTTTTTT; CDR3: CASSQERGDTGELFF
J: TRBJ2-1; size: -; V: TRBV7-6; D: TRBD2; DNA: TGTGCCAGCAGCTTAGCCGGTCTAGCGGGCCCCTACAATGAGCAGTTCTTC; CDR3: CASSLAGLAGPYNEQFF
J: TRBJ1-1; size: -; V: TRBV30; D: TRBD1; DNA: TGTGCCTGGAGTGTAATGACAGGGCGGAACACTGAAGCTTTCTTT; CDR3: CAWSVMTGRNTEAFF
J: TRBJ2-7; size: -; V: TRBV5-4; D: -; DNA: TGTGCCAGCAGCTCTGAGGGGCACGAGCAGTACTTC; CDR3: CASSSEGHEQYF
J: TRBJ2-7; size: -; V: TRBV9; D: -; DNA: TGTGCCAGCAGCCCAGACAGGGAGGGCCCCTACGAGCAGTACTTC; CDR3: CASSPDREGPYEQYF
J: TRBJ2-1; size: -; V: TRBV13; D: -; DNA: TGTGCCAGCAGCCCCCCCACTAGCAGGCATGAGCAGTTCTTC; CDR3: CASSPPTSRHEQFF
J: TRBJ2-1; size: once; V: TRBV29-1; D: TRBD2; DNA: TGCAGCGTTGAAGGAAGGACTAGCGGGAGTTACAATGAGCAGTTCTTC; CDR3: CSVEGRTSGSYNEQFF
J: TRBJ2-1; size: once; V: TRBV5-6; D: TRBD2; DNA: TGTGCCAGCAGCTCGCTCGCCCTAGCGGGAGGGCCTTACAATGAGCAGTTCTTC; CDR3: CASSSLALAGGPYNEQFF
J: TRBJ2-1; size: -; V: TRBV4-1; D: -; DNA: TGCGCCAGCAGCCAGGGACCAGGTGAGGAGCAGTTCTTC; CDR3: CASSQGPGEEQFF
J: TRBJ2-7; size: -; V: TRBV4-1; D: -; DNA: TGCGCCAGCAGCCAAGGTGTGACAGGACTCCTCTACGAGCAGTACTTC; CDR3: CASSQGVTGLLYEQYF
J: TRBJ2-1; size: -; V: TRBV19; D: -; DNA: TGTGCCAGTAGTATCTCACTAAACAATGAGCAGTTCTTC; CDR3: CASSISLNNEQFF
J: TRBJ2-1; size: once; V: TRBV19; D: -; DNA: TGTGCCAGTAGTCCCTTCGACGGCAATGAGCAGTTCTTC; CDR3: CASSPFDGNEQFF
J: TRBJ1-4; size: -; V: TRBV7-9; D: -; DNA: TGTGCCAGCAGCTCCTCCGGGATTGCAACTAATGAAAAACTGTTTTTT; CDR3: CASSSSGIATNEKLFF
J: TRBJ1-2; size: once; V: TRBV29-1; D: -; DNA: TGCAGCGTACAAACCGGACTTATCTATGGCTACACCTTC; CDR3: CSVQTGLIYGYTF
J: TRBJ1-2; size: once; V: TRBV4-1; D: -; DNA: TGCGCCAGCAGCCAAGACAGCCGCTATGGCTACACCTTC; CDR3: CASSQDSRYGYTF
J: TRBJ2-1; size: -; V: TRBV9; D: -; DNA: TGTGCCAGCAGCGGTGGTGCCGACAATGAGCAGTTCTTC; CDR3: CASSGGADNEQFF
J: TRBJ1-1; size: once; V: TRBV5-4; D: -; DNA: TGTGCCAGCAGCTTGGACAGCCCGAACACTGAAGCTTTCTTT; CDR3: CASSLDSPNTEAFF
J: TRBJ2-3; size: -; V: TRBV19; D: TRBD2; DNA: TGTGCCAGTAGTACGGGACTAGCGACAACAGATACGCAGTATTTT; CDR3: CASSTGLATTDTQYF
J: TRBJ2-5; size: -; V: TRBV4-3; D: TRBD2; DNA: TGCGCCAGCAGCCAAGGGGAGGGATCGGGCCAGTACTTC; CDR3: CASSQGEGSGQYF
J: TRBJ2-7; size: -; V: TRBV13; D: -; DNA: TGTGCCAGCAGGCTGTGGGGGGATCGCGGCGAGCAGTACTTC; CDR3: CASRLWGDRGEQYF
J: TRBJ2-7; size: -; V: TRBV6-1; D: -; DNA: TGTGCCACCCTAGACTGGAAGAGCTCCTACGAGCAGTACTTC; CDR3: CATLDWKSSYEQYF
J: TRBJ2-1; size: -; V: TRBV15; D: TRBD2; DNA: TGTGCCACCAGCAGAGGGGCTAGCGGGAGCTCCTACAATGAGCAGTTCTTC; CDR3: CATSRGASGSSYNEQFF
J: TRBJ1-6; size: -; V: TRBV10-3; D: TRBD1; DNA: TGTGCCATCAGTGAAGCAGGGGACAGGTCCTATAATTCACCCCTCCACTTT; CDR3: CAISEAGDRSYNSPLHF
J: TRBJ1-2; size: -; V: TRBV4-1; D: -; DNA: TGCGCCAGCAGCCAAACAGGGACTTCTAACTATGGCTACACCTTC; CDR3: CASSQTGTSNYGYTF
J: TRBJ2-7; size: -; V: TRBV11-2; D: -; DNA: TGTGCCAGCAGCCCGGACATCTACGAGCAGTACTTC; CDR3: CASSPDIYEQYF
J: TRBJ1-5; size: -; V: TRBV21-1; D: -; DNA: TGTGCCAGCAGCAAGTGCCCCCGGGACAGGGAAGACCAGTTGAATCAGCCCCAGCATTTT; CDR3: CASSKCPRDREDQLNQPQHF
J: TRBJ1-3; size: once; V: TRBV30; D: -; DNA: TGTGCCTGGAGCCAACGAGGGGCGGTTGACACCATATATTTT; CDR3: CAWSQRGAVDTIYF
J: TRBJ1-1; size: -; V: TRBV7-9; D: TRBD1; DNA: TGTGCCAGCAGCCCTTGGGACAGCCTGAACACTGAAGCTTTCTTT; CDR3: CASSPWDSLNTEAFF
J: TRBJ1-4; size: -; V: TRBV27; D: -; DNA: TGTGCCAGCAGTTTAAGAGGGATGTATGAAAAACTGTTTTTT; CDR3: CASSLRGMYEKLFF
J: TRBJ2-1; size: -; V: TRBV27; D: TRBD2; DNA: TGTGCCAGCAGTCCCCCCGGACTAGCGGGAGGTGAGCAGTTCTTC; CDR3: CASSPPGLAGGEQFF
J: TRBJ2-3; size: -; V: TRBV27; D: -; DNA: TGTGCCAGCAGAGGGGCGGGACCCAATACGCAGTATTTT; CDR3: CASRGAGPNTQYF
J: TRBJ2-7; size: once; V: TRBV27; D: -; DNA: TGTGCCAGCAGTCCTGGGAGCTCTTCTGAGCAGTACTTC; CDR3: CASSPGSSSEQYF
J: TRBJ2-5; size: -; V: TRBV7-9; D: -; DNA: TGTGCCAGCAGTCCACTAGCTCTCGAGACCCAGTACTTC; CDR3: CASSPLALETQYF
J: TRBJ2-7; size: -; V: TRBV5-4; D: -; DNA: TGTGCCAGCAGCTTGCGAGAGGGACTGAGATCCTACGAGCAGTACTTC; CDR3: CASSLREGLRSYEQYF
J: TRBJ2-7; size: once; V: TRBV2; D: -; DNA: TGTGCCAGCGAGGGTGACGAGCAGTACTTC; CDR3: CASEGDEQYF
J: TRBJ2-1; size: once; V: TRBV29-1; D: -; DNA: TGCAGCGTCGGGAGGACAGGGACCTACAATGAGCAGTTCTTC; CDR3: CSVGRTGTYNEQFF
J: TRBJ2-7; size: -; V: TRBV4-1; D: TRBD1; DNA: TGCGCCAGCAGCCTCCGACAGGGAGTCTACGAGCAGTACTTC; CDR3: CASSLRQGVYEQYF
J: TRBJ1-2; size: -; V: TRBV11-2; D: TRBD1; DNA: TGTGCCAGCACCACAGGGGATGGCTACACCTTC; CDR3: CASTTGDGYTF